A single sample is the source of the 23 T cell receptor beta chains below, sequenced in a study of blood T cell repertoires in COVID-19. Clones were sequenced by immunoSEQ multiplex PCR, and TCRdb holds only the in-frame ones, with some missing. The repertoire holds over 130,000 clones, with roughly four fifths as singletons. Sequenced input: peripheral blood. These receptors came from a woman of 80 years or more with acute or convalescent COVID-19.

The chain is built from TRBV6-5 and TRBJ2-1, with D possibly matching TRBD2 (5 bases). Trimming shortened V by 5 bases and J by 6 bases, and 14 bases separated the two germline ends. Germline CDR1 reads MNHEY; CDR2 reads SVGAGI. The CDR3 runs to 14 residues. CDR3 in amino acids: CASSPGLNSNEQFF. In DNA, the CDR3 is TGTGCCAGCAGTCCCGGACTGAATTCCAATGAGCAGTTCTTC.

The chain couples TRBV7-9 to TRBJ2-7; TRBD2 agrees at 9 bases. From germline, CDR1 is SEHNR and CDR2 FQNEAQ (reference sequence). This CDR3 region has 17 residues. Germline trimming cut 5 bases from V and 3 bases from J; bases unmatched to any gene: 14. The CDR3 DNA is TGTGCCAGCAGCGAGCGGGGGGCGACGGGACGGATCTACGAGCAGTACTTC. Amino acids: CASSERGATGRIYEQYF. Complete variable domain (other parts from reference TRBV7-9 and TRBJ2-7): DTGVSQNPRHKITKRGQNVTFRCDPISEHNRLYWYRQTLGQGPEFLTYFQNEAQLEKSRLLSDRFSAERPKGSFSTLEIQRTEQGDSAMYLCASSERGATGRIYEQYFGPGTRLTVT.

V usage is TRBV4-1 and J usage is TRBJ1-2; 8 bases match TRBD1. The CDR3 contains 18 residues. After removal of 3 bases from V and 2 bases from J, the junction contained 14 bases not matched to a gene. In germline, CDR1 is MGHRA, CDR2 YSYEKL. The CDR3 region is CASSQLPPVTGDNYGYTF. Written as DNA, the CDR3 is TGCGCCAGCAGCCAGCTACCTCCAGTGACAGGGGACAACTATGGCTACACCTTC.

The chain carries TRBV4-1 and TRBJ1-2; D ambiguous. The CDR3 is 15 residues long. V was trimmed by 1 base and J by 2 bases, leaving 11 bases between them. From germline, CDR1 is MGHRA and CDR2 YSYEKL. CDR3 sequence reads: CASSQVGRPNYGYTF. CDR3 coding DNA: TGCGCCAGCAGCCAAGTCGGCAGGCCCAACTATGGCTACACCTTC.

V is TRBV7-8 and J is TRBJ2-7, with D maybe TRBD2 (5 bases). V was shortened by 5 bases and J by 2 bases, with 13 bases between the two germline ends. CDR1 is SGHVS, CDR2 FQNEAQ, per germline. This CDR3 contains 14 residues. CDR3 protein: CASSQMEVPYEQYF. CDR3 sequence (DNA): TGTGCCAGCAGCCAAATGGAGGTCCCCTACGAGCAGTACTTC.

The chain has TRBV11-2 and TRBJ1-4; D unclear. The CDR3 runs to 15 residues. Trimming took 2 bases from V and 7 from J, leaving 14 bases between them. Germline-derived CDR1 and CDR2 are SGHAT and FQNNGV. Here the CDR3 DNA reads TGTGCCAGCAGCTTATCTTTGACAAGAACTGAAAAACTGTTTTTT. Translating it yields CASSLSLTRTEKLFF. The whole variable domain, remainder taken from reference TRBV11-2 and TRBJ1-4, is EAGVAQSPRYKIIEKRQSVAFWCNPISGHATLYWYQQILGQGPKLLIQFQNNGVVDDSQLPKDRFSAERLKGVDSTLKIQPAKLEDSAVYLCASSLSLTRTEKLFFGSGTQLSVL.

The chain links TRBV7-9 to TRBJ2-1; 8 nucleotides align to TRBD1. The CDR3 length is 16 residues. CDR1 and CDR2 (germline): SEHNR, FQNEAQ (reference sequence). The V gene end was trimmed by 1 base and the J gene end by 6 bases; junction bases not matched to a gene: 8. The CDR3 DNA reads as TGTGCCAGCAGCTTAGTTGGACAGGGAAGGGGCAATGAGCAGTTCTTC. This sequence encodes CASSLVGQGRGNEQFF.

This clone was counted only a few times. The chain couples TRBV11-2 to TRBJ2-4, with 8 positions matching TRBD1. CDR1 SGHAT and CDR2 FQNNGV come from the germline V gene. The CDR3 contains 13 residues. J was trimmed by 6 bases and V by 5 bases; bases with no gene match: 3. DNA for the CDR3: TGTGCCAGCAGCCCAGGGGGCGGAAACATTCAGTACTTC. Its translation: CASSPGGGNIQYF.

The rearrangement joins TRBV11-2 to TRBJ2-7, with TRBD1 identical over 11 bases. The V and J ends lost 5 bases and 3 bases, in that order; junction bases with no gene match: 9. The length of the CDR3 is 16 residues. Germline loops: CDR1 SGHAT, CDR2 FQNNGV. The CDR3 coding sequence is TGTGCCAGCAGCACCCCCCGGGACAGGGGGGTCTACGAGCAGTACTTC. Encoded protein: CASSTPRDRGVYEQYF.

The rearrangement links TRBV2 to TRBJ1-4; 8 bases match TRBD1. V dropped 3 bases and J dropped 3; count of bases not matched to a gene: 9. CDR1 is SNHLY and CDR2 is FYNNEI in the germline V gene. The CDR3 totals 17 residues. The CDR3 loop is CASSERGRGPANEKLFF. As DNA, the CDR3 is TGTGCCAGCAGTGAGCGGGGCAGGGGGCCAGCTAATGAAAAACTGTTTTTT.

This clone was picked up a small number of times. The J gene is TRBJ2-2, the V gene TRBV7-9; TRBD2 matches 8 bases. The V and J ends lost 4 bases and 7 bases, in that order; junction bases with no gene match: 8. CDR1 SEHNR and CDR2 FQNEAQ come from the germline V gene (reference sequence). This CDR3 has 15 amino acids. The CDR3 DNA is TGTGCCAGCAGCTACAGCGGGAGATTTCGCGGGGAGCTGTTTTTT. It encodes CASSYSGRFRGELFF.

The genes are TRBV7-9 and TRBJ2-2; D may be TRBD1 (5 bases). The ends were cut back, 5 bases at V and 5 bases at J, with 18 bases in the middle. CDR1 and CDR2 (germline): SEHNR, FQNEAQ (reference sequence). CDR3 size: 16 residues. CDR3 nucleotide sequence: TGTGCCAGCAGCCCAGGATTTGGGGCGCGGACCGGGGAGCTGTTTTTT. Protein sequence: CASSPGFGARTGELFF.

The table lists this clone with a few counts. The chain has TRBV14 and TRBJ1-6; 10 bases map to TRBD1. The length of the CDR3 is 15 residues. The V segment lost 4 bases and the J segment 8 bases; nucleotides outside the gene matches: 5. CDR1 SGHDN and CDR2 FVKESK come from the germline V gene. Here the CDR3 DNA reads TGTGCCAGCAGCCCGACAGGGGGCTTTGATTCACCCCTCCACTTT. Amino acid sequence: CASSPTGGFDSPLHF.

This clone was detected only once. The chain has TRBV14 and TRBJ2-5, with TRBD2 identical over 12 bases. Germline V gives CDR1 SGHDN, CDR2 FVKESK. The CDR3 length is 17 residues. J lost 2 bases, V lost 0 bases, and 4 bases had no gene match. DNA of the CDR3: TGTGCCAGCAGCCAAGAAAGGACTAGCGGGGCGCAAGAGACCCAGTACTTC. As protein: CASSQERTSGAQETQYF.

This clone appeared once. V gene TRBV7-2 combines with J gene TRBJ2-5; D possibly corresponds to TRBD2 (5 bases). CDR3 length: 14 residues. Germline values: CDR1 SGHTA, CDR2 FQGNSA. V lost 1 base, J lost 5 bases, and 11 bases lay in between. The CDR3 sequence is CASSLEPSSETQYF. The CDR3 DNA sequence: TGTGCCAGCAGCTTAGAACCTAGCTCGGAGACCCAGTACTTC.

This rearrangement joins TRBV6-6 to TRBJ2-3; D perhaps matches TRBD2 (5 bases). Trimming pared 2 bases from V and 5 bases from J, leaving 11 bases between. CDR1 and CDR2 (germline): MNHNY, SVGAGI (reference sequence). This CDR3 is 14 amino acids long. CDR3 sequence (DNA): TGTGCCAGCAGTTACGGGAGTTGGGGAGATACGCAGTATTTT. Its translation: CASSYGSWGDTQYF.

The chain couples TRBV19 to TRBJ2-7, with D possibly matching TRBD1 (5 bases). The CDR3 covers 13 residues. The V and J ends lost 1 base and 3 bases respectively, with 7 bases between them. The germline CDR1 and CDR2 sequences are LNHDA and SQIVND (reference sequence). Written as DNA, the CDR3 is TGTGCCAGTAGTATAGGGGGCCGCTACGAGCAGTACTTC. This codes for CASSIGGRYEQYF.

The chain has TRBV7-2 and TRBJ1-1, with TRBD1 identical over 12 bases. CDR3 length: 15 amino acids. Germline CDR1 and CDR2: SGHTA and FQGNSA. J gave up 11 bases and V 3 bases, and 10 bases lay outside the gene matches. CDR3 in amino acids: CASSFRDRGLLDAFF. The CDR3 DNA sequence: TGTGCCAGCAGCTTCCGGGACAGGGGGCTATTGGATGCTTTCTTT.

This clone was detected once. The chain recombines TRBV19 with TRBJ1-6, with 7 bases lining up with TRBD1. With V trimmed by 3 bases and J by 9 bases, 8 bases remained unmatched. Germline CDR1 and CDR2: LNHDA and SQIVND (reference sequence). The CDR3 sequence is 15 residues long. The chain's CDR3 is CASSIHRQGGSPLHF. In nucleotides, the CDR3 is TGTGCCAGTAGTATCCACCGACAGGGTGGTTCACCCCTCCACTTT.

V is TRBV6-2 or TRBV6-3 and J is TRBJ1-1, with D unresolved. This CDR3 is 17 amino acids long. Per the germline V gene, CDR1 is MNHEY and CDR2 is SVGEGT. Trimming took 0 bases from V and 1 from J, leaving 15 bases between them. In nucleotides, the CDR3 is TGTGCCAGCAGTTACTCGCCGGGAAGAAGGGAGAACACTGAAGCTTTCTTT. The encoded protein is CASSYSPGRRENTEAFF.

The count of this clone is one. The chain is built from TRBV5-6 and TRBJ1-2; D perhaps matches TRBD1 (6 bases). Per germline, CDR1 SGHDT and CDR2 YYEEEE. Deletions cut 4 bases from V and 4 bases from J, with 14 bases between. The CDR3 runs 14 residues. CDR3 in amino acids: CASSEQGITYGYTF. CDR3 nucleotide sequence: TGTGCCAGCAGCGAACAGGGAATAACCTATGGCTACACCTTC. Based on the CDR3 plus reference TRBV5-6 and TRBJ1-2, the full variable domain is DAGVTQSPTHLIKTRGQQVTLRCSPKSGHDTVSWYQQALGQGPQFIFQYYEEEERQRGNFPDRFSGHQFPNYSSELNVNALLLGDSALYLCASSEQGITYGYTFGSGTRLTVV.

The chain has TRBV3-1 (or the pseudogene TRBV3-2) and TRBJ1-1, with 8 bases lining up with TRBD1. Germline V lookup: CDR1 LGHDT, CDR2 YNNKEL (reference sequence). CDR3 length: 13 amino acids. Trimming at V came to 4 bases and at J to 3 bases, leaving 1 base not matched to a gene. CDR3 sequence: CASSPTGDTEAFF. The CDR3 coding sequence is TGTGCCAGCAGCCCGACAGGGGACACTGAAGCTTTCTTT.

The chain carries TRBV5-4 and TRBJ1-4, with D uncertain. The CDR3 is made up of 13 amino acids. Germline loops: CDR1 SGHNT, CDR2 YYREEE (reference sequence). Trimming stripped 2 bases from V and 11 bases from J, with 13 bases between. This CDR3 is CASSLSLADKLFF. The CDR3 DNA sequence: TGTGCCAGCAGCTTATCCTTAGCTGACAAACTGTTTTTT.